This T cell receptor (beta chain) came from a study of siplizumab effects on memory and regulatory T cells. In germline, CDR1 is SGHDN, CDR2 FVKESK. V was clipped by 5 bases and J by 0 bases, with 10 bases between them. CDR3 length: 14 amino acids. Sequencing was performed with immunoSEQ multiplex PCR; in TCRdb, only in-frame clones are kept and a portion is missing. The sample consists of about 100,000 clones, 75% to 95% of them appearing once. The specimen sequenced was CD4+ T cells sorted from blood. The chain joins TRBV14 to TRBJ2-5; D gene unclear. The sequence was obtained from a human donor in good health. Some clones in this sample may be carry-over from other donors' samples. CDR3 sequence (DNA): TGTGCCAGCAGCTTTGTAAGGGACCAAGAGACCCAGTACTTC. Translation gives CASSFVRDQETQYF. Looking up the rest from reference TRBV14 and TRBJ2-5 gives the full variable domain: EAGVTQFPSHSVIEKGQTVTLRCDPISGHDNLYWYRRVMGKEIKFLLHFVKESKQDESGMPNNRFLAERTGGTYSTLKVQPAELEDSGVYFCASSFVRDQETQYFGPGTRLLVL.